The 20 T cell receptor beta chains below come from one sample, sequenced in a study of a mutant IDH1 vaccine in newly diagnosed glioma. Measured with immunoSEQ multiplex PCR; TCRdb has only the in-frame clones, and not every one. This sample carries 50,000 to 60,000 clones, 80% of them seen once, and the ten largest clones take more than 5%. Indicated time point: week 23, last vaccination. The vaccine gave 300 ug of a 20-mer mutant IDH1 peptide subcutaneously per dose. These receptors lack a known antigen. The specimen comprised PBMCs, sampled from a glioma patient whose treatment included an IDH1 peptide vaccine. These receptors were taken from a man aged 40-55 years with glioma.

The chain links TRBV19 to TRBJ2-3; 7 bases map to TRBD1. The V segment lost 6 bases and the J segment 3 bases; nucleotides outside the gene matches: 9. The germline V gene has CDR1 LNHDA and CDR2 SQIVND (reference sequence). CDR3 length equals 15 residues. CDR3 bases: TGTGCCAGTAGGCGAAACAGGGGAATGACAGATACGCAGTATTTT. Translation: CASRRNRGMTDTQYF.

This clone was found a few times. V usage is TRBV2 and J usage is TRBJ1-2; no firm D call. The CDR3 has 12 amino acids. CDR1 and CDR2 from the germline V gene are SNHLY and FYNNEI. Trimming removed 7 bases at V and 2 bases at J, with 8 bases between. CDR3 DNA sequence: TGTGCCAGCACCCCCAACAACTATGGCTACACCTTC. Encoded protein: CASTPNNYGYTF.

V usage is TRBV5-1 and J usage is TRBJ2-5, with D perhaps matching TRBD1 or TRBD2 (7 bases each). V gave up 2 bases and J gave up 1 base, with 12 bases separating them. The CDR3 spans 15 residues. In germline, CDR1 is SGHRS, CDR2 YFSETQ. CDR3 DNA sequence: TGCGCCAGCAGCTTTCAGGGGGGGGCCCAAGAGACCCAGTACTTC. Translation: CASSFQGGAQETQYF.

The chain joins TRBV5-1 to TRBJ2-7; 7 bases align to TRBD1. The CDR3 is 14 amino acids. V lost 4 bases to trimming and J lost 2 bases; unmatched junction nucleotides: 6. From germline, CDR1 is SGHRS and CDR2 YFSETQ. The CDR3 sequence: CASSTTGPPYEQYF. The CDR3 DNA reads TGCGCCAGCAGCACGACAGGGCCCCCCTACGAGCAGTACTTC.

V is TRBV29-1 and J is TRBJ2-7; TRBD2 matches 13 bases. From germline, CDR1 is SQVTM and CDR2 ANQGSEA. The CDR3 sequence is 14 residues long. With 5 bases clipped from V and 4 bases from J, the junction kept 5 bases outside the gene matches. In DNA, the CDR3 is TGCAGCGTTACTAGCGGGGGGGCCCAATACGAGCAGTACTTC. It yields the protein CSVTSGGAQYEQYF.

V usage is TRBV27 and J usage is TRBJ2-1; weak D call: TRBD2 (6 bases). CDR1 is MNHEY and CDR2 is SMNVEV in the germline V gene (reference sequence). This CDR3 spans 12 amino acids. V was cut by 5 bases and J by 7 bases, with 9 bases left in between. The chain's CDR3 is CASSPSGNEQFF. The CDR3 region has the DNA TGTGCCAGCAGTCCCAGCGGGAATGAGCAGTTCTTC.

V and J are TRBV7-9 and TRBJ1-1; tentatively, D is TRBD1 (5 bases). This CDR3 is 13 amino acids long. CDR1 SEHNR and CDR2 FQNEAQ come from the germline V gene (reference sequence). V lost 1 base and J 10 bases, leaving 13 bases between the germline ends. The CDR3 DNA follows: TGTGCCAGCAGCTTAGGATCGACAGCGGTAGCTTTCTTT. Residues: CASSLGSTAVAFF.

This clone has only one observation. The chain joins TRBV30 to TRBJ1-3; D may be TRBD1 (5 bases). This CDR3 has 13 residues. Looked up from germline, CDR1 is GTSNPN and CDR2 is SVGIG (reference sequence). Between the trimmed V and J ends, which lost 0 bases and 2 bases, there was a span of 5 bases. CDR3 sequence: CAWSVGAGNTIYF. In DNA, the CDR3 is TGTGCCTGGAGTGTGGGGGCTGGAAACACCATATATTTT.

The chain combines TRBV27 with TRBJ2-3; tentatively, D is TRBD1 (5 bases). Trimming shortened V by 3 bases and J by 6 bases, and 13 bases separated the two germline ends. Germline lookup yields CDR1 MNHEY and CDR2 SMNVEV (reference sequence). The CDR3 consists of 14 residues. Here the CDR3 reads CASSFRGAMDTQYF. CDR3 nucleotide sequence: TGTGCCAGCAGTTTCCGTGGGGCCATGGATACGCAGTATTTT.

This chain uses TRBV5-5 with TRBJ1-6; 7 bases line up with TRBD1. Germline CDR1 is SGHKS and CDR2 is YYEKEE (reference sequence). V was clipped by 0 bases and J by 5 bases; unmatched bases: 5. This CDR3 is built from 16 residues. The chain's CDR3 is CASSLGDRANNSPLHF. The DNA of the CDR3 is TGTGCCAGCAGCTTGGGTGACAGGGCAAATAATTCACCCCTCCACTTT.

V is TRBV2 and J is TRBJ1-3, with D hard to call. Trimming pared 5 bases from V and 4 bases from J, leaving 6 bases between. CDR1 is SNHLY, CDR2 FYNNEI, per germline. The CDR3 length is 12 residues. CDR3 coding DNA: TGTGCCAGCAGTCTCCTCGGAAACACCATATATTTT. It codes for CASSLLGNTIYF.

This chain connects TRBV4-1 to TRBJ2-7; TRBD1 matches at 11 bases. From germline, CDR1 is MGHRA and CDR2 YSYEKL. The CDR3 has 15 amino acids. With V trimmed by 1 base and J by 5 bases, 4 bases remained unmatched. CDR3 sequence reads: CASSQVGTGGDEQYF. The CDR3 DNA reads as TGCGCCAGCAGCCAAGTAGGGACAGGGGGTGACGAGCAGTACTTC.

The chain combines TRBV7-9 with TRBJ1-1; D uncertain. CDR3 size: 15 residues. Trimming cost V 1 base and J 1 base, with 10 bases left between them. Germline CDR1 SEHNR, CDR2 FQNEAQ (reference sequence). The DNA for the CDR3 is TGTGCCAGCAGCTTAGGTACGGGATGGAACACTGAAGCTTTCTTT. This translates into CASSLGTGWNTEAFF.

A few counts support this clone. This sequence joins TRBV6-5 and TRBJ1-2; perhaps TRBD1 as D (5 bases). V was pared by 8 bases and J by 0 bases, with 16 bases between. Germline loops: CDR1 MNHEY, CDR2 SVGAGI. The CDR3 sequence is 15 residues long. The CDR3 region has the DNA TGTGCCAGCCGCACTGGAGGGGCCACTAACTATGGCTACACCTTC. Translated: CASRTGGATNYGYTF.

J is TRBJ2-7 and V is TRBV5-1; D not resolved. Deletions cut 7 bases from V and 3 bases from J, with 17 bases between. CDR3 length: 14 amino acids. CDR1 and CDR2 from the germline V gene are SGHRS and YFSETQ. As DNA, the CDR3 is TGCGCCAGCGCCCTCCGGGCTGACGGCTACGAGCAGTACTTC. Translating gives CASALRADGYEQYF. Complete variable domain (other parts from reference TRBV5-1 and TRBJ2-7): KAGVTQTPRYLIKTRGQQVTLSCSPISGHRSVSWYQQTPGQGLQFLFEYFSETQRNKGNFPGRFSGRQFSNSRSEMNVSTLELGDSALYLCASALRADGYEQYFGPGTRLTVT.

This clone was recorded a few times. The rearrangement joins TRBV5-4 to TRBJ1-6; 10 nucleotides line up with TRBD1. This CDR3 spans 13 amino acids. CDR1 is SGHNT and CDR2 is YYREEE in the germline V gene (reference sequence). With V trimmed by 5 bases and J by 7 bases, 0 bases remained unmatched. The CDR3 bases are TGTGCCAGCAGGGGACAGGGGAATTCACCCCTCCACTTT. This encodes CASRGQGNSPLHF.

J is TRBJ2-5 and V is TRBV2; 13 bases are shared with TRBD2. The germline CDR1 and CDR2 sequences are SNHLY and FYNNEI. CDR3 size: 21 residues. V gave up 6 bases and J gave up 3 bases; unmatched junction bases: 22. In DNA form, the CDR3 reads TGTGCCAGCAGGATGCAAGCAAAAATCTCACTAGCGGGGGGGAAAAAAGAGACCCAGTACTTC. It codes for CASRMQAKISLAGGKKETQYF.

This chain links TRBV5-1 with TRBJ1-2; no definite D call. The germline CDR1 and CDR2 sequences are SGHRS and YFSETQ. Between the trimmed V and J ends, which lost 0 bases and 4 bases, there was a span of 4 bases. The CDR3 sequence is 12 residues long. The CDR3 here is CASSLGLYGYTF. CDR3 bases: TGCGCCAGCAGCTTGGGACTCTATGGCTACACCTTC.

The genes are TRBV6-5 and TRBJ2-5; D remains ambiguous. Germline V gene lookup returns CDR1 MNHEY and CDR2 SVGAGI. This CDR3 comprises 16 residues. V lost 1 base and J 0 bases, leaving 12 bases between the germline ends. The CDR3 DNA reads as TGTGCCAGCAGTTACTTGGGCCGAGGTTACCAAGAGACCCAGTACTTC. Its protein is CASSYLGRGYQETQYF.

This clone occurred once. This chain connects TRBV19 to TRBJ1-3, with 7 nucleotides matching TRBD1. V shed 8 bases, J shed 2 bases, and the junction held 3 bases outside the gene matches. The V gene's germline CDR1 is LNHDA and CDR2 SQIVND (reference sequence). The CDR3 is made up of 13 amino acids. DNA of the CDR3: TGTGCCAGTCGAGACAGGGCTGGAAACACCATATATTTT. As protein: CASRDRAGNTIYF.